This TCR beta chain was profiled in a study of CD8 T cells in Susac syndrome. This CDR3 is built from 16 residues. Negative isolation was used for CD8+ and CD4+ T cells and FACS enrichment for TEMRA cells. Random hexamers served to reverse transcribe roughly 0.45 to 1 ug RNA. TCRdb used MiXCR to reprocess the immunoSEQ multiplex PCR reads, holding one entry per CDR3 protein. The sample consists of 110,000 to 150,000 distinct CDR3 sequences, around 94% of them appearing once. The V gene is TRBV21-1, the J gene TRBJ2-1; the table's D gene call, TRBD2, was not cross checked with the DNA. TRBV21-1 is given as a pseudogene. This clonotype originated in a human donor in good health. The specimen was CD8+ T cells from PBMCs. The CDR3 sequence is CASSKVSLTSGTEQFF. The CDR3 bases are TGTGCCAGCAGCAAAGTTTCCCTGACTAGCGGCACTGAGCAGTTCTTC.